This TCR beta chain was recovered during a study of shared clonotypes between healthy human individuals. The wider study: The study used three CD4 naive, three CD4 memory, two CD8 naive and one CD8 memory plate per donor. Study-level findings and limits: Across a handful of donors, naive CD4 shared 4.5% to 6%, naive CD8 under 4%, memory CD4 about 2.5%, memory CD8 0.4%. Estimated richness values were generally larger in naive subsets than in memory subsets.

Every one of the donors was a Caucasian adult that lived in Nashville, Tennessee. With respect to this clone: Antigen specificity is unknown.

Profiled with immunoSEQ multiplex PCR; TCRdb holds only in-frame clones, not every one. The data show more than 200,000 clones, approximately 70% seen once. In germline, CDR1 is MNHEY, CDR2 SVGAGI. Between the trimmed V and J ends, which lost 2 bases and 5 bases, there was a span of 15 bases. This CDR3 has 15 amino acids. Sequencing was performed on memory CD4+ T cells sorted from blood. Described subset: CD45RA-negative fraction. The genes are TRBV6-5 and TRBJ1-1, with D hard to call. The TCR comes from a man in his thirties or forties in good health. As DNA, the CDR3 is TGTGCCAGCAGTTACGACGTGGGAAGATGGACTGAAGCTTTCTTT. Its translation is CASSYDVGRWTEAFF.